The 19 T cell receptor beta chains listed next were all sequenced from one sample in a study of T cell responses to AZD1222 COVID-19 vaccine. Here immunoSEQ multiplex PCR was the method, and the copy in TCRdb shows in-frame clones only, minus some. In the table there are about 110,000 clones, 87% of which are singletons. The specimen was peripheral blood, collected on day 0 of AZD1222 vaccination. The receptors come from an adult in good health.

The rearrangement joins TRBV6-5 to TRBJ1-1; 10 bases fit TRBD1. This CDR3 comprises 15 residues. Trimming removed 7 bases from V and 5 bases from J; junction bases left unmatched: 10. Germline-derived CDR1 and CDR2 are MNHEY and SVGAGI. CDR3 amino acids: CASNRRQGAATEAFF. As DNA, the CDR3 is TGTGCCAGCAACCGACGACAGGGGGCAGCTACTGAAGCTTTCTTT.

The chain joins TRBV6-5 to TRBJ2-2; TRBD1 matches at 8 bases. The CDR3 totals 16 residues. CDR1 and CDR2 from the germline V gene are MNHEY and SVGAGI. Trimming cost V 3 bases and J 3 bases; bases outside gene matches: 6. The CDR3 nucleotides read TGTGCCAGCAGTTATTCGGACAGGGTGGACACCGGGGAGCTGTTTTTT. Its translation is CASSYSDRVDTGELFF.

The chain carries TRBV11-2 and TRBJ2-7, with a tentative D call TRBD2 (7 bases). The CDR3 loop spans 17 amino acids. V was pared by 5 bases and J by 7 bases, with 27 bases between. Germline assignment: CDR1 SGHAT and CDR2 FQNNGV. CDR3 loop: CASSPRPTRGRGGEQYF. The CDR3 DNA reads TGTGCCAGCAGCCCCCGCCCGACTCGGGGGAGGGGGGGGGAGCAGTACTTC.

The chain joins TRBV12-3 or TRBV12-4 to TRBJ1-2, with D maybe TRBD1 (6 bases). V shed 5 bases and J shed 1 base, with 8 bases lying between them. The CDR3 is 13 amino acids. The CDR3 spells CASSLDSNYGYTF. In DNA, the CDR3 is TGTGCCAGCAGTCTGGACAGTAACTATGGCTACACCTTC.

This clone was observed a single time. The genes are TRBV28 and TRBJ1-1; D may be TRBD1 (5 bases). The V gene lost 2 bases and the J gene lost 4 bases, with 11 bases spanning the gap. Germline assignment: CDR1 MDHEN and CDR2 SYDVKM. The CDR3 loop spans 14 amino acids. CDR3 in amino acids: CASSLPRAGTEAFF. CDR3 sequence (DNA): TGTGCCAGCAGTTTACCCAGGGCGGGCACTGAAGCTTTCTTT.

This chain connects TRBV29-1 to TRBJ2-1; weak D call: TRBD2 (5 bases). Trimming left V 6 bases short and J 5 bases short, with 17 bases between. CDR1 is SQVTM and CDR2 is ANQGSEA in the germline V gene. This CDR3 contains 14 residues. CDR3 amino acids: CSVDPRRSHNEQFF. As DNA, the CDR3 is TGCAGCGTCGATCCCAGGAGGTCCCACAATGAGCAGTTCTTC.

The V gene is TRBV11-3, the J gene TRBJ1-5; possible D gene TRBD1, 5 bases. In germline, CDR1 is SGHNT, CDR2 YENEEA. The CDR3 extends over 17 amino acids. Trimming removed 9 bases from V and 4 bases from J, with 25 bases in between. CDR3 amino acids: CASPAAETRRENQPQHF. The CDR3 DNA follows: TGTGCCAGTCCAGCAGCAGAAACCCGCAGGGAGAATCAGCCCCAGCATTTT.

The V gene is TRBV4-2, the J gene TRBJ2-3, with 7 bases lining up with TRBD2. The CDR3 is made up of 15 amino acids. J gave up 4 bases and V 0 bases, and 4 bases lay outside the gene matches. Per the germline V gene, CDR1 is LGHNA and CDR2 is YNFKEQ. The CDR3 DNA sequence: TGTGCCAGCAGCCAAGAGACTAGCTTGGCAGATACGCAGTATTTT. Its protein is CASSQETSLADTQYF.

This chain joins TRBV29-1 and TRBJ2-1; D not resolved. CDR1 SQVTM and CDR2 ANQGSEA come from the germline V gene. V was pared by 7 bases and J by 6 bases, with 13 bases between. The CDR3 loop spans 12 amino acids. CDR3 sequence: CSGVTGFNEQFF. The CDR3 DNA is TGCAGCGGAGTTACCGGGTTCAATGAGCAGTTCTTC.

CDR3 coding DNA: TGTGCCAGTAGTAGGGGACAGGGTAATCAGCCCCAGCATTTT. Translated: CASSRGQGNQPQHF. This rearrangement joins TRBV19 to TRBJ1-5, with 9 bases aligning to TRBD1. Per germline, CDR1 LNHDA and CDR2 SQIVND (reference sequence). Trimming removed 4 bases from V and 4 bases from J; junction bases left unmatched: 2. CDR3 size: 14 residues.

The chain combines TRBV7-8 with TRBJ1-5; D ambiguous. V lost 0 bases to trimming and J lost 5 bases, with 14 bases between them. From germline, CDR1 is SGHVS and CDR2 FQNEAQ. This CDR3 has 16 residues. This CDR3 reads CASSLAGFNSDQPQHF. CDR3 in DNA: TGTGCCAGCAGCTTAGCAGGGTTTAATTCGGATCAGCCCCAGCATTTT.

This chain connects TRBV12-3 or TRBV12-4 to TRBJ1-6, with no clear D. The CDR3 covers 12 residues. V lost 3 bases and J lost 7, with 4 bases in between. CDR3 DNA sequence: TGTGCCAGCAGTTTGGGCAATTCACCCCTCCACTTT. This codes for CASSLGNSPLHF.

This chain links TRBV7-9 with TRBJ2-2; tentatively, D is TRBD1 (7 bases). CDR1 is SEHNR, CDR2 FQNEAQ, per germline (reference sequence). Between the trimmed V and J ends, which lost 9 bases and 1 base, there was a span of 12 bases. The CDR3 spans 14 residues. The CDR3 bases are TGTGCCAGTATCAGGGGGGAGAACACCGGGGAGCTGTTTTTT. Its translation: CASIRGENTGELFF.

V usage is TRBV19 and J usage is TRBJ1-3; 10 bases agree with TRBD1. CDR1 LNHDA and CDR2 SQIVND come from the germline V gene (reference sequence). This CDR3 is 18 amino acids long. The V gene end was trimmed by 6 bases and the J gene end by 2 bases; junction bases not matched to a gene: 13. The CDR3 sequence: CASRNLRDRGLPGNTIYF. CDR3 coding DNA: TGTGCCAGTAGAAACCTCCGGGACAGGGGACTCCCTGGAAACACCATATATTTT.

The chain joins TRBV12-3 or TRBV12-4 to TRBJ1-1, with unresolved D. This CDR3 is built from 13 residues. The V end lost 8 bases, the J end lost 0 bases, and 10 bases lay between the germline ends. The CDR3 loop reads CASHRRMNTEAFF. CDR3 DNA sequence: TGTGCCAGCCACCGACGGATGAACACTGAAGCTTTCTTT.

This chain connects TRBV29-1 to TRBJ1-4, with a weak D call TRBD1 (6 bases). Germline V lookup: CDR1 SQVTM, CDR2 ANQGSEA. The CDR3 sequence is 13 residues long. Trimming pared 4 bases from V and 4 bases from J, leaving 10 bases between. Written as DNA, the CDR3 is TGCAGCGTTGCGGACAGTAATAATGAAAAACTGTTTTTT. It codes for CSVADSNNEKLFF.

The V and J genes are TRBV12-5 and TRBJ1-2; maybe TRBD1 (5 bases). CDR1 and CDR2 (germline): LGHNT, FRNRAP. The CDR3 extends over 14 amino acids. V lost 1 base, J lost 2 bases, and 8 bases lay in between. The CDR3 sequence is CASGLGRANYGYTF. As DNA, the CDR3 is TGTGCTAGTGGTTTGGGCAGGGCAAACTATGGCTACACCTTC. The full variable domain, rest sourced from reference TRBV12-5 and TRBJ1-2, is DARVTQTPRHKVTEMGQEVTMRCQPILGHNTVFWYRQTMMQGLELLAYFRNRAPLDDSGMPKDRFSAEMPDATLATLKIQPSEPRDSAVYFCASGLGRANYGYTFGSGTRLTVV.

The V gene is TRBV19, the J gene TRBJ1-2, with 8 bases fitting TRBD1. Germline CDR1 reads LNHDA; CDR2 reads SQIVND (reference sequence). CDR3 size: 13 residues. Unmatched junction bases numbered 4, after V lost 5 bases and J lost 5 bases. As DNA, the CDR3 is TGTGCCAGTAGTCTTGGACAGGGATATGGCTACACCTTC. Protein product: CASSLGQGYGYTF.

This chain uses TRBV5-1 with TRBJ2-3; D is unclear. V lost 0 bases and J 2 bases, leaving 4 bases between the germline ends. This CDR3 comprises 13 residues. CDR1 is SGHRS and CDR2 is YFSETQ in the germline V gene. DNA of the CDR3: TGCGCCAGCAGCTTGGCAGCCACAGATACGCAGTATTTT. As protein: CASSLAATDTQYF. Looking up the rest from reference TRBV5-1 and TRBJ2-3 gives the full variable domain: KAGVTQTPRYLIKTRGQQVTLSCSPISGHRSVSWYQQTPGQGLQFLFEYFSETQRNKGNFPGRFSGRQFSNSRSEMNVSTLELGDSALYLCASSLAATDTQYFGPGTRLTVL.